This T cell receptor (beta chain) was sequenced for a study of shared clonotypes between healthy human individuals. General observations from the study: Roughly 5% of naive CD4 clonotypes were shared across several donors. The rarefaction results pointed to incomplete sorted-subset sequencing despite large depth.

The CDR3 loop spans 16 amino acids. Unmatched junction bases numbered 8, after V lost 1 base and J lost 5 bases. Germline V gene data show CDR1 as MNHNS and CDR2 as SASEGT. Every subset had its genomic DNA shared out evenly among several immunoSEQ plates. Clones were sequenced by immunoSEQ multiplex PCR, and TCRdb holds only the in-frame ones, with some missing. Of about 1 million clones in the sample, around 74% are singletons; the top ten hold 1.4% to 1.5%. This clone was detected only a few times. Its antigen is not known. Into CD45RA+ naive and CD45RA-negative memory subsets, the CD4+ cells were split.

The chain combines TRBV6-1 with TRBJ2-5, with 9 bases fitting TRBD2. The TCR was taken from a man younger than 30 in good health. The sample consisted of memory CD4+ T cells sorted from blood. The subset was: CD45RA-negative fraction. CDR3 sequence: CASSEVSGGGLETQYF. In nucleotides, the CDR3 is TGTGCCAGCAGTGAAGTTAGCGGGGGCGGGCTGGAGACCCAGTACTTC.